What follows are 27 T cell receptor beta chains derived from one specimen sequenced in a study of T cell repertoires in cytomegalovirus infection. No antigen has been assigned to these receptors. One entry per CDR3 protein results from TCRdb running MiXCR on the reads. Among about a million distinct CDR3 sequences listed, approximately 30% were seen once. The sample consisted of cultured CD8+ T cells from PBMCs, taken from culture after CMV antigen stimulation. These receptors originate from a human donor in good health (CMV status not recorded). Some clones in this sample may be carry-over from other donors' samples.

This chain links TRBV19 with TRBJ1-6; a weak D match, TRBD1 (5 bases). The CDR3 length is 15 residues. Germline V CDR1 and CDR2: LNHDA, SQIVND (reference sequence). The ends were cut back, 7 bases at V and 8 bases at J, with 18 bases in the middle. In nucleotides, the CDR3 is TGTGCCAGTACCCGGTCGGTTTGGGGGGATTCACCCCTCCACTTT. It specifies CASTRSVWGDSPLHF. Full variable domain (outside the CDR3, taken from reference TRBV19 and TRBJ1-6): DGGITQSPKYLFRKEGQNVTLSCEQNLNHDAMYWYRQDPGQGLRLIYYSQIVNDFQKGDIAEGYSVSREKKESFPLTVTSAQKNPTAFYLCASTRSVWGDSPLHFGNGTRLTVT.

V is TRBV27 and J is TRBJ1-2; possibly TRBD1 for D (5 bases). This CDR3 region has 15 residues. Trimming removed 8 bases from V and 7 bases from J, with 23 bases in between. The germline CDR1 and CDR2 sequences are MNHEY and SMNVEV (reference sequence). This chain's CDR3 is CASGLGRSLTGGYTF. The CDR3 DNA is TGTGCCAGCGGGTTGGGACGATCCCTAACTGGTGGCTACACCTTC.

This clonotype was seen only a few times. This chain joins TRBV6-2 or TRBV6-3 and TRBJ2-1; D is unclear. The CDR3 is 11 residues long. Germline V gene lookup returns CDR1 MNHEY and CDR2 SVGEGT. Trimming took 8 bases from V and 8 from J, leaving 10 bases between them. CDR3 bases: TGTGCCAGCCAGGCTCTACATGAGCAGTTCTTC. Translation gives CASQALHEQFF.

The chain couples TRBV19 to TRBJ2-1; 8 bases agree with TRBD2. The V segment lost 9 bases and the J segment 1 base; nucleotides outside the gene matches: 8. The germline V gene encodes CDR1 LNHDA and CDR2 SQIVND (reference sequence). The CDR3 length is 15 residues. The CDR3 DNA reads TGTGCCAGCGGGGCTAGCGGGTTTTCCTACAATGAGCAGTTCTTC. Translated, it gives CASGASGFSYNEQFF.

This clonotype was counted ten times or more. V usage is TRBV12-3 or TRBV12-4 and J usage is TRBJ1-5; 10 nucleotides align to TRBD1. V trimming: 4 bases; J trimming: 8 bases; junction bases outside the gene matches: 11. This CDR3 contains 16 residues. The CDR3 DNA reads as TGTGCCAGCAGTTCCCGGACAGGGGGAGCGCTGGAGCCCCAGCATTTT. Translated: CASSSRTGGALEPQHF.

The chain joins TRBV5-3 to TRBJ2-1, with 7 bases fitting TRBD2. TRBV5-3 is treated as an ORF (open reading frame) with a function not yet certain. CDR3 length equals 10 residues. For the CDR3, the DNA is TGTGCAGCGGGGCGAGGTGAGCAGTTCTTC. This gives the protein CAAGRGEQFF.

The J gene is TRBJ2-2, the V gene TRBV7-6; D gene unclear. The germline V gene has CDR1 SGHVS and CDR2 FNYEAQ. V was pared by 3 bases and J by 0 bases, with 8 bases between. There are 15 residues in the CDR3. Written as DNA, the CDR3 is TGTGCCAGCAGCTTCGGTGTCGCGAACACCGGGGAGCTGTTTTTT. This codes for CASSFGVANTGELFF.

As regards this clonotype: A junction end diverges from the germline sequence, so it may reflect a read error. The chain couples TRBV4-1 to TRBJ1-5; D is ambiguous. Germline CDR1 is MGHRA and CDR2 is YSYEKL. The CDR3 extends over 14 amino acids. The CDR3 bases are TGCGCCAGCAGTCAAGGCGGGGAAGACCAGCCCCAGCATTTT. Translating gives CASSQGGEDQPQHF.

V usage is TRBV28 and J usage is TRBJ2-1, with a weak D call TRBD2 (5 bases). V dropped 0 bases and J dropped 5 bases, with 8 bases sitting between them. Germline V lookup: CDR1 MDHEN, CDR2 SYDVKM. The CDR3 has 14 residues. Here the CDR3 DNA reads TGTGCCAGCAGTTTATGGCGGGCCGACAATGAGCAGTTCTTC. Protein: CASSLWRADNEQFF.

V is TRBV27 and J is TRBJ1-1; no firm D call. Trimming stripped 6 bases from V and 3 bases from J, with 11 bases between. The germline V gene encodes CDR1 MNHEY and CDR2 SMNVEV (reference sequence). This CDR3 comprises 13 residues. CDR3 DNA sequence: TGTGCCAGCAGAATTGCAGCACACACTGAAGCTTTCTTT. Its protein product is CASRIAAHTEAFF.

This clonotype was seen at least ten times. The V and J genes are TRBV10-2 and TRBJ1-1; D might be TRBD1 (5 bases). Per germline, CDR1 WSHSY and CDR2 SAAADI. Trimming shortened V by 6 bases and J by 5 bases, and 10 bases separated the two germline ends. This CDR3 comprises 12 residues. The CDR3 coding sequence is TGCGCCAGCAGCCTGGACATTACTGAAGCTTTCTTT. Amino acid sequence: CASSLDITEAFF.

There are a few counts of this clonotype. The gene calls are TRBV27 and TRBJ1-6, with D hard to call. Between the trimmed V and J ends, which lost 3 bases and 8 bases, there was a span of 5 bases. Germline loops: CDR1 MNHEY, CDR2 SMNVEV (reference sequence). This CDR3 comprises 12 residues. CDR3 nucleotides: TGTGCCAGCAGTTTCGCGTATTCACCCCTCCACTTT. It translates to CASSFAYSPLHF.

This clonotype came up a few times. This rearrangement joins TRBV11-2 to TRBJ2-5, with 8 bases that match TRBD2. CDR3 size: 16 residues. Germline V CDR1 and CDR2: SGHAT, FQNNGV. With V trimmed by 4 bases and J by 2 bases, 9 bases remained unmatched. CDR3 in amino acids: CASSSLGGGRQETQYF. The CDR3 DNA follows: TGTGCCAGCAGCTCCCTCGGGGGGGGAAGGCAAGAGACCCAGTACTTC.

This clonotype was observed a few times. The rearrangement uses TRBV7-3 and TRBJ2-3, with 11 nucleotides matching TRBD2. This CDR3 has 15 residues. The trim removed 5 bases at V and 5 bases at J, leaving 6 bases unmatched. Germline V gene sequence: CDR1 SGHTA, CDR2 FQGTGA. The CDR3 reads CASSPSGGRLDTQYF. As DNA, the CDR3 is TGTGCCAGCAGCCCTAGCGGGGGGCGGCTAGATACGCAGTATTTT.

V and J are TRBV12-3 or TRBV12-4 and TRBJ2-2; TRBD1 aligns across 7 bases. V lost 11 bases to trimming and J lost 1 base; unmatched junction nucleotides: 10. The CDR3 is 15 amino acids. CDR3 in DNA: TGTGCCCTCAGGGCGGCAGGGGGGAACACCGGGGAGCTGTTTTTT. It specifies CALRAAGGNTGELFF.

This clonotype showed up many times. The V and J genes are TRBV7-8 and TRBJ2-7; 7 bases match TRBD1. Germline V gene data show CDR1 as SGHVS and CDR2 as FQNEAQ. V lost 5 bases to trimming and J lost 2 bases; unmatched junction nucleotides: 6. The CDR3 is made up of 14 amino acids. CDR3 in DNA: TGTGCCAGCAGCCCGACAGGGCTTCCCTACGAGCAGTACGTC. Its translation is CASSPTGLPYEQYV.

The table lists this clonotype with many counts. The chain has TRBV7-2 and TRBJ2-1, with D uncertain. The V and J ends lost 3 bases and 7 bases respectively, with 10 bases between them. Germline CDR1 and CDR2: SGHTA and FQGNSA. The CDR3 contains 13 residues. The CDR3 spells CASSFWEGNEQFF. The CDR3 DNA reads TGTGCCAGCAGCTTCTGGGAAGGGAATGAGCAGTTCTTC.

The sample holds one count of this clonotype. The CDR3 coding sequence is TGTGCCAGCAGCCTGCCCTTGAGCACAGATACGCAGTATTTT. Its translation: CASSLPLSTDTQYF. V and J are TRBV5-6 and TRBJ2-3, with D uncertain. The germline gives CDR1 SGHDT, CDR2 YYEEEE. This CDR3 has 14 residues. V was cut by 4 bases and J by 0 bases, with 9 bases left in between.

The genes are TRBV2 and TRBJ2-2; 7 bases align to TRBD1. V lost 10 bases and J lost 3; bases outside the gene matches: 2. The CDR3 spans 12 residues. Per germline, CDR1 SNHLY and CDR2 FYNNEI. In DNA, the CDR3 is TGTGCCATCGACAGGGACACCGGGGAGCTGTTTTTT. This codes for CAIDRDTGELFF.

J is TRBJ2-1 and V is TRBV12-3 or TRBV12-4, with D possibly TRBD2 on 7 matching bases. CDR3 length equals 15 residues. The V end was cut by 6 bases, the J end by 3 bases, with 15 bases between. The CDR3 protein is CASRLGGGNYNEQFF. The CDR3 DNA reads as TGTGCCAGCAGACTAGGGGGGGGCAACTACAATGAGCAGTTCTTC.

The chain uses TRBV23-1 and TRBJ2-7, with 8 bases that match TRBD2. TRBV23-1 belongs to the ORF category, with a function that is uncertain. The CDR3 consists of 16 residues. J gave up 3 bases and V 0 bases, and 7 bases lay outside the gene matches. The CDR3 bases are TGCGCCAGCAGTCAATCGTGCGTCAGCGGGGGCTACGAGCAGTACGTC. It translates to CASSQSCVSGGYEQYV.

The chain is built from TRBV6-2 or TRBV6-3 and TRBJ2-7; D is uncertain. V shed 1 base and J shed 4 bases, with 17 bases lying between them. Germline CDR1 and CDR2: MNHEY and SVGEGT. This CDR3 is built from 16 residues. CDR3 nucleotides: TGTGCCAGCAGTTACTGGAGAACCGAGCAGAGATACGAGCAGTACTTC. This codes for CASSYWRTEQRYEQYF.

This clonotype has a handful of counts. The chain has TRBV7-2 and TRBJ1-6; D perhaps matches TRBD1 (5 bases). Germline CDR1 is SGHTA and CDR2 is FQGNSA. This CDR3 is built from 18 residues. V was shortened by 6 bases and J by 3 bases, with 21 bases between the two germline ends. The DNA of the CDR3 is TGTGCCAGCAGACATCCGGGACCCCCACGTTTCTATAATTCACCCCTCCACTTT. Protein: CASRHPGPPRFYNSPLHF.

The table lists this clonotype with a count of one. The V gene is TRBV29-1, the J gene TRBJ1-1; 9 nucleotides match TRBD1. The CDR3 loop spans 16 amino acids. J was trimmed by 7 bases and V by 3 bases; bases with no gene match: 15. The germline CDR1 and CDR2 sequences are SQVTM and ANQGSEA. This CDR3 is CSVDLRGGQGEGEAFF. The CDR3 bases are TGCAGCGTTGACCTCCGGGGGGGACAGGGAGAGGGTGAAGCTTTCTTT.

In its sample, this clonotype was seen a few times. The chain joins TRBV6-5 to TRBJ2-3; 7 bases agree with TRBD1. CDR3 length: 16 amino acids. Per the germline V gene, CDR1 is MNHEY and CDR2 is SVGAGI. V was clipped by 6 bases and J by 7 bases; unmatched bases: 16. CDR3 bases: TGTGCCAGCAGGGATAAAGGGGGCGCCGAAACAAATACGCAGTATTTT. Encoded protein: CASRDKGGAETNTQYF.

The chain uses TRBV6-5 and TRBJ2-7, with D perhaps TRBD2 (5 bases). CDR1 and CDR2 from the germline V gene are MNHEY and SVGAGI. The CDR3 runs 16 residues. Trimming removed 0 bases from V and 2 bases from J, with 14 bases in between. CDR3: CASSYSFGGDAYEQYF. As DNA, the CDR3 is TGTGCCAGCAGTTACTCGTTCGGAGGTGATGCCTACGAGCAGTACTTC.

This clonotype was seen ten or more times. V and J are TRBV7-2 and TRBJ1-1; D possibly corresponds to TRBD1 (6 bases). Germline CDR1 SGHTA, CDR2 FQGNSA. The ends were cut back, 1 base at V and 1 base at J, with 10 bases in the middle. The length of the CDR3 is 15 residues. CDR3 region: CASSLEGHQNTEAFF. As DNA, the CDR3 is TGTGCCAGCAGCTTAGAGGGACACCAGAACACTGAAGCTTTCTTT.